Below are 21 T cell receptor beta chains sequenced from a single sample in a study of OX40 agonist ivuxolimab in advanced cancers. Produced via immunoSEQ multiplex PCR; TCRdb's table is partial and in-frame only. Counted here are tens of thousands of clones, about 90% occurring once; the ten biggest clones make up around 1.8%. This material consisted of CD4+ or CD8+ T cells sorted from blood, taken in a trial of the OX40 agonist ivuxolimab. These receptors were collected from an adult with an advanced solid tumor such as melanoma, head and neck, liver or kidney cancer.

The rearrangement uses TRBV6-6 and TRBJ1-3; 12 bases fit TRBD1. This CDR3 region has 15 residues. Germline assignment: CDR1 MNHNY and CDR2 SVGAGI (reference sequence). V shed 6 bases and J 2 bases; nucleotides not matched to a gene: 2. Written as DNA, the CDR3 is TGTGCCAGCAGCCGGGACAGGGGGCCTGGAAACACCATATATTTT. Translation: CASSRDRGPGNTIYF.

The chain is built from TRBV5-1 and TRBJ1-1, with 8 bases lining up with TRBD1. Germline V gene sequence: CDR1 SGHRS, CDR2 YFSETQ. The CDR3 spans 15 residues. Germline trimming cut 0 bases from V and 0 bases from J; bases unmatched to any gene: 1. The CDR3 loop reads CASSLGDRLNTEAFF. As DNA, the CDR3 is TGCGCCAGCAGCTTGGGGGACAGGTTGAACACTGAAGCTTTCTTT.

This chain connects TRBV6-5 to TRBJ2-6; D call uncertain. The CDR3 is 14 amino acids. The V end lost 8 bases, the J end lost 0 bases, and 8 bases lay between the germline ends. Germline V gene sequence: CDR1 MNHEY, CDR2 SVGAGI. The CDR3 nucleotides read TGTGCCAGCCGCACCTCCTCTGGGGCCAACGTCCTGACTTTC. Encoded protein: CASRTSSGANVLTF.

The J gene is TRBJ1-1, the V gene TRBV5-4; weak D call: TRBD1 (6 bases). The V gene lost 0 bases and the J gene lost 8 bases, with 17 bases spanning the gap. The CDR3 totals 15 residues. Germline assignment: CDR1 SGHNT and CDR2 YYREEE (reference sequence). In nucleotides, the CDR3 is TGTGCCAGCAGCTTGGTGAGGGTGGGACACGACGAAGCTTTCTTT. Its translation: CASSLVRVGHDEAFF.

This clone was observed a few times. The chain couples TRBV27 to TRBJ1-2; 8 nucleotides match TRBD1. Germline V CDR1 and CDR2: MNHEY, SMNVEV (reference sequence). Trimming removed 5 bases from V and 3 bases from J; junction bases left unmatched: 2. This CDR3 has 13 amino acids. The CDR3 DNA is TGTGCCAGCAGTCCGACAGGGGACTATGGCTACACCTTC. Amino acid sequence: CASSPTGDYGYTF.

The chain couples TRBV2 to TRBJ2-3; D perhaps matches TRBD2 (6 bases). V lost 6 bases to trimming and J lost 5 bases, with 15 bases between them. This CDR3 has 14 amino acids. CDR1 is SNHLY, CDR2 FYNNEI, per germline. CDR3 in amino acids: CASSPGPRGDTQYF. For the CDR3, the DNA is TGTGCCAGCAGCCCGGGACCGCGGGGAGATACGCAGTATTTT.

The V gene is TRBV5-1, the J gene TRBJ1-2, with D possibly being TRBD1 (5 bases). CDR1 and CDR2 (germline): SGHRS, YFSETQ. V lost 5 bases and J lost 4, with 9 bases in between. This CDR3 contains 12 residues. The DNA of the CDR3 is TGCGCCAGCAGTGACAGTCTCTATGGCTACACCTTC. Protein sequence: CASSDSLYGYTF. Using reference TRBV5-1 and TRBJ1-2 for the parts outside the CDR3, the full variable domain is KAGVTQTPRYLIKTRGQQVTLSCSPISGHRSVSWYQQTPGQGLQFLFEYFSETQRNKGNFPGRFSGRQFSNSRSEMNVSTLELGDSALYLCASSDSLYGYTFGSGTRLTVV.

The chain is built from TRBV4-3 and TRBJ1-3; D is unresolved. In germline, CDR1 is LGHNA, CDR2 YSLEER. The CDR3 consists of 14 residues. The V gene lost 4 bases and the J gene lost 0 bases, with 7 bases spanning the gap. The CDR3 spells CASSPQDSGNTIYF. CDR3 coding DNA: TGCGCCAGCAGCCCTCAGGACTCTGGAAACACCATATATTTT.

The chain links TRBV5-1 to TRBJ2-3, with 10 bases aligning to TRBD2. Germline lookup yields CDR1 SGHRS and CDR2 YFSETQ. V dropped 0 bases and J dropped 2; count of bases not matched to a gene: 6. CDR3 length equals 17 residues. For the CDR3, the DNA is TGCGCCAGCAGCTTGGCAGGGACTAGCGACTACACAGATACGCAGTATTTT. Protein: CASSLAGTSDYTDTQYF.

This clone was picked up one time. CDR3 loop: CASSPSGGAQETQYF. CDR3 coding DNA: TGTGCCAGCAGCCCCAGCGGGGGGGCGCAAGAGACCCAGTACTTC. V is TRBV9 and J is TRBJ2-5; 10 bases are a match to TRBD2. Germline trimming cut 4 bases from V and 2 bases from J; bases unmatched to any gene: 5. Germline CDR1 and CDR2: SGDLS and YYNGEE. The CDR3 extends over 15 amino acids.

The V and J genes are TRBV28 and TRBJ2-4, with 8 bases aligning to TRBD1. V gave up 6 bases and J gave up 0 bases; unmatched junction bases: 10. The CDR3 is 17 residues long. The V gene's germline CDR1 is MDHEN and CDR2 SYDVKM. CDR3 DNA: TGTGCCAGCAGAACGACAGGGGCCGGTCTAGCCAAAAACATTCAGTACTTC. The encoded protein is CASRTTGAGLAKNIQYF.

V usage is TRBV4-3 and J usage is TRBJ2-5, with 10 bases identical to TRBD1. Germline assignment: CDR1 LGHNA and CDR2 YSLEER. V was clipped by 5 bases and J by 4 bases; unmatched bases: 4. CDR3 length equals 14 residues. The CDR3 DNA reads TGCGCCAGCAGCGATGGGACAGGGGTAGAGACCCAGTACTTC. Encoded protein: CASSDGTGVETQYF.

The genes are TRBV7-2 and TRBJ1-2; D is ambiguous. V gave up 1 base and J gave up 7 bases, with 19 bases separating them. CDR1 and CDR2 from the germline V gene are SGHTA and FQGNSA. The CDR3 sequence is 16 residues long. In DNA, the CDR3 is TGTGCCAGCAGCTTAGGGTCGGCGAACGGCCTACTTGGCTACACCTTC. Amino acid sequence: CASSLGSANGLLGYTF.

This sequence joins TRBV7-9 and TRBJ1-1, with TRBD1 matching 9 bases. Unmatched junction bases numbered 18, after V lost 5 bases and J lost 5 bases. This CDR3 is 18 amino acids long. The germline gives CDR1 SEHNR, CDR2 FQNEAQ (reference sequence). CDR3 protein: CASSPRDRARSGGTEAFF. The CDR3 coding sequence is TGTGCCAGCAGCCCCAGGGACAGGGCCCGATCTGGGGGTACTGAAGCTTTCTTT.

The chain combines TRBV30 with TRBJ2-1; D is perhaps TRBD1 (5 bases). Germline loops: CDR1 GTSNPN, CDR2 SVGIG (reference sequence). The CDR3 runs to 13 residues. V lost 0 bases and J 9 bases, leaving 12 bases between the germline ends. The CDR3 is CAWSVLGPGEQFF. CDR3 DNA sequence: TGTGCCTGGAGTGTACTGGGGCCGGGTGAGCAGTTCTTC.

The chain has TRBV11-2 and TRBJ2-7; possibly TRBD1 for D (6 bases). The CDR3 runs to 14 residues. The V end was cut by 5 bases, the J end by 4 bases, with 15 bases between. The germline CDR1 and CDR2 sequences are SGHAT and FQNNGV. The CDR3 DNA reads TGTGCCAGCAGCCCACAGGGCAGGGGATACGAGCAGTACTTC. It yields the protein CASSPQGRGYEQYF. The full variable domain, in which reference TRBV11-2 and TRBJ2-7 provide the parts outside the CDR3, is EAGVAQSPRYKIIEKRQSVAFWCNPISGHATLYWYQQILGQGPKLLIQFQNNGVVDDSQLPKDRFSAERLKGVDSTLKIQPAKLEDSAVYLCASSPQGRGYEQYFGPGTRLTVT.

The V call is TRBV19, the J call TRBJ2-3; unclear D gene. This CDR3 contains 13 residues. Per germline, CDR1 LNHDA and CDR2 SQIVND (reference sequence). The V gene lost 3 bases and the J gene lost 9 bases, with 13 bases spanning the gap. CDR3 residues: CASSINGPGTQYF. The CDR3 region has the DNA TGTGCCAGTAGTATTAACGGCCCGGGCACGCAGTATTTT.

This clone was picked up one time. V usage is TRBV7-4 and J usage is TRBJ1-3, with 11 bases fitting TRBD1. This CDR3 spans 19 amino acids. Germline CDR1 is SGHVT and CDR2 is SQSDAQ. V dropped 4 bases and J dropped 3; count of bases not matched to a gene: 14. The CDR3 is CASSSPIRDRGCYGNTIYF. CDR3 DNA sequence: TGTGCCAGCAGCTCTCCAATCCGGGACAGGGGGTGTTATGGAAACACCATATATTTT.

The V gene is TRBV7-8, the J gene TRBJ2-7, with D hard to call. The CDR3 is 15 residues long. Germline V gene sequence: CDR1 SGHVS, CDR2 FQNEAQ. V was clipped by 1 base and J by 3 bases, with 13 bases between them. CDR3 sequence: CASSLGSGRNYEQYF. DNA of the CDR3: TGTGCCAGCAGCTTAGGATCGGGCCGAAACTACGAGCAGTACTTC.

The chain couples TRBV11-2 to TRBJ1-2; D might be TRBD1 (5 bases). Germline lookup yields CDR1 SGHAT and CDR2 FQNNGV. The V gene lost 5 bases and the J gene lost 3 bases, with 13 bases spanning the gap. This CDR3 comprises 14 residues. The CDR3 DNA follows: TGTGCCAGCAGCCCCGGCCAGGGTGACTATGGCTACACCTTC. Protein: CASSPGQGDYGYTF.

This rearrangement joins TRBV28 to TRBJ2-5; TRBD1 agrees at 9 bases. This CDR3 spans 16 amino acids. V shed 5 bases, J shed 4 bases, and the junction held 11 bases outside the gene matches. CDR1 is MDHEN and CDR2 is SYDVKM in the germline V gene. The chain's CDR3 is CASSTPGQGELETQYF. CDR3 DNA: TGTGCCAGCAGTACCCCGGGACAGGGCGAATTAGAGACCCAGTACTTC.